Sequencing of this TCR beta chain was carried out in a study of blood T cell repertoires in COVID-19. Study details: The United States, Italy and Spain provided the acute and convalescent COVID-19 samples. Nucleic acid was either cDNA or gDNA, and it came from T cells, B-cell-depleted T cells, or PBMCs.

In the study's own analysis: The assay estimated nucleated cells by amplifying reference gene primers. Profiling relied on immunoSEQ multiplex PCR, and the TCRdb table lists in-frame clones only, not all of them. The DNA was the basis for D and trimming; V, J and clone size are from that table. Of approximately 13,000 clones listed, just over 85% were seen once; the top ten hold over 25%. The V gene end was trimmed by 4 bases and the J gene end by 3 bases; junction bases not matched to a gene: 17. This CDR3 is built from 19 residues. The germline CDR1 and CDR2 sequences are SGHAT and FQNNGV. V is TRBV11-2 and J is TRBJ2-1, with TRBD2 identical over 8 bases. The receptor comes from a human donor in a cohort sampled during active COVID-19. Sequenced input: peripheral blood. The CDR3 sequence: CASSSARREGRKFYNEQFF. The CDR3 DNA follows: TGTGCCAGCAGCTCGGCTAGACGGGAGGGCCGGAAATTCTACAATGAGCAGTTCTTC.